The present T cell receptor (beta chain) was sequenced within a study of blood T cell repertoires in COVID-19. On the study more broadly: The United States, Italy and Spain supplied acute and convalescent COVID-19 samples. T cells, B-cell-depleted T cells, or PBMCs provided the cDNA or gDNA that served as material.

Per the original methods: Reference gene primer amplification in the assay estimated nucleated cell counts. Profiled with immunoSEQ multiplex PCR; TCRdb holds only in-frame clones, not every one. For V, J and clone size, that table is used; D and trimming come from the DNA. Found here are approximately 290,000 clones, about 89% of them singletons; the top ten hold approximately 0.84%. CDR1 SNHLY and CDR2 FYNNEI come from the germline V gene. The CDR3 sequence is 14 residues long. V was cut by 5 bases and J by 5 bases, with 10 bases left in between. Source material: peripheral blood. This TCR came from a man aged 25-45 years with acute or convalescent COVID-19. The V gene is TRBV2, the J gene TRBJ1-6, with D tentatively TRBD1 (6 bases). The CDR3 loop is CASSWDIDNSPLHF. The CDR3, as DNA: TGTGCCAGCAGTTGGGACATCGATAATTCACCCCTCCACTTT.